The rows below give T cell receptor beta chains drawn from one sample of a study of somatic mutations in cytotoxic T cells in rheumatoid arthritis. Here immunoSEQ multiplex PCR was the method, and the copy in TCRdb shows in-frame clones only, minus some. The sample includes approximately 18,000 clones, around 80% of them seen just once. The sample consisted of CD8+ T cells sorted from blood. The receptors were sampled from an adult with rheumatoid arthritis. CDR3s include the opening cysteine and the closing phenylalanine or tryptophan. D genes are given only for firm matches. Size tells how often a clone was seen (once, few, many) or the class of an expanded clone, and some rows leave it out.

>TRBV6-5|14|once|TRBJ1-1|-
CASSYTDRNTEAFF
TGTGCCAGCAGTTACACGGACAGGAACACTGAAGCTTTCTTT
>TRBV7-9|14|-|TRBJ2-1|-
CASSLVGGRNEQFF
TGTGCCAGCAGCTTAGTGGGGGGGCGTAATGAGCAGTTCTTC
>TRBV25-1|14|-|TRBJ1-1|TRBD1
CASSLGGRYTEAFF
TGTGCCAGCAGCCTAGGGGGCCGCTATACTGAAGCTTTCTTT
>TRBV7-9|12|-|TRBJ1-2|-
CASSPDKWSRGF
TGTGCCAGCAGCCCCGACAAGTGGTCCCGGGGATTC
>TRBV7-3|14|few|TRBJ2-7|TRBD1
CASSLGTGNYEQYF
TGTGCCAGCAGCTTAGGGACAGGGAATTACGAGCAGTACTTC
>TRBV19|18|-|TRBJ2-3|TRBD1
CASSIPKAWTGDTDTQYF
TGTGCCAGTAGTATACCTAAAGCGTGGACAGGGGATACAGATACGCAGTATTTT
>TRBV5-1|14|-|TRBJ2-7|-
CASSWSHRGGEQYF
TGCGCCAGCAGCTGGAGCCACAGGGGAGGCGAGCAGTACTTC
>TRBV5-6|15|once|TRBJ1-2|-
CASTEPGHVNYGYTF
TGTGCCAGCACCGAACCGGGCCATGTAAACTATGGCTACACCTTC
>TRBV2|11|once|TRBJ1-2|-
CASIGYYGYTF
TGTGCCAGCATAGGTTACTATGGCTACACCTTC
>TRBV7-6|15|-|TRBJ1-6|-
CASSLEGGEGSPLHF
TGTGCCAGCAGCTTAGAGGGAGGGGAGGGCTCACCCCTCCACTTT
>TRBV9|14|-|TRBJ2-7|-
CASSFGAGPYEQYF
TGTGCCAGCAGCTTTGGGGCAGGGCCCTACGAGCAGTACTTC
>TRBV10-1|14|-|TRBJ2-5|-
CASSPGRNQETQYF
TGCGCCAGCAGCCCGGGACGGAACCAAGAGACCCAGTACTTC
>TRBV27|14|-|TRBJ1-5|TRBD1
CASRAGGRNQPQHF
TGTGCCAGCAGAGCAGGGGGTAGGAATCAGCCCCAGCATTTT
>TRBV29-1|14|once|TRBJ2-7|-
CSVETTAPPYEQYF
TGCAGCGTTGAGACGACAGCTCCACCCTACGAGCAGTACTTC
>TRBV6-6|13|-|TRBJ1-2|-
CASSYGGVDGYTF
TGTGCCAGCAGTTACGGAGGGGTGGATGGCTACACCTTC
>TRBV7-9|19|-|TRBJ1-1|-
CASSFERGSRLHLGTEAFF
TGTGCCAGCAGCTTTGAAAGAGGGTCTCGTCTACATCTGGGCACTGAAGCTTTCTTT
>TRBV7-9|14|-|TRBJ2-5|TRBD1
CASSPWTGRGTQYF
TGTGCCAGCAGCCCCTGGACAGGGAGAGGGACCCAGTACTTC
>TRBV5-1|11|-|TRBJ2-5|-
CASSLGNLLYF
TGCGCCAGCAGCTTGGGGAACTTATTGTACTTC
>TRBV11-2|16|-|TRBJ1-2|TRBD1
CASSFVSTGTGSGYTF
TGTGCCAGCAGCTTCGTCTCCACCGGGACAGGTTCTGGCTACACCTTC
>TRBV11-2|15|-|TRBJ2-3|-
CASSVIGGSTDTQYF
TGTGCCAGCAGCGTCATCGGGGGAAGCACAGATACGCAGTATTTT
>TRBV11-2|13|few|TRBJ1-6|-
CASSLVAAGPLHF
TGTGCCAGCAGCTTAGTGGCGGCGGGACCCCTCCACTTT
>TRBV19|13|-|TRBJ2-7|-
CASSLQGTYEQYF
TGTGCCAGTAGTCTACAGGGAACCTACGAGCAGTACTTC
>TRBV5-1|14|-|TRBJ1-2|-
CASSLAGGYYGYTF
TGCGCCAGCAGCTTGGCCGGCGGCTACTATGGCTACACCTTC
>TRBV4-2|17|-|TRBJ2-1|-
CASSPSPPRGGLNEQFF
TGTGCCAGCAGCCCCTCCCCCCCTAGGGGGGGCCTCAATGAGCAGTTCTTC
>TRBV4-1|19|-|TRBJ2-1|TRBD2
CASSQAGASGGSPYNEQFF
TGCGCCAGCAGCCAAGCCGGGGCTAGCGGGGGGTCACCCTACAATGAGCAGTTCTTC
>TRBV6-6|16|-|TRBJ1-5|-
CASSYPGRSFGQPQHF
TGTGCCAGCAGTTACCCCGGACGGTCCTTCGGTCAGCCCCAGCATTTT
>TRBV27|14|-|TRBJ1-5|-
CASSFGRINQPQHF
TGTGCCAGCAGTTTTGGCAGGATCAATCAGCCCCAGCATTTT
>TRBV13|14|once|TRBJ1-1|-
CASSVGKRGTEAFF
TGTGCCAGCAGCGTGGGAAAGAGGGGAACTGAAGCTTTCTTT
>TRBV27|13|-|TRBJ2-5|-
CASSPTPGETQYF
TGTGCCAGCAGTCCGACGCCGGGAGAGACCCAGTACTTC
>TRBV6-4|16|few|TRBJ1-1|-
CATSPSAGQGDTEAFF
TGTGCCACCTCCCCAAGTGCGGGGCAGGGTGATACTGAAGCTTTCTTT